The next 32 T cell receptor beta chains were all read from a single sample in a study of blood T cells in healthy people across ages. The second PCR ran roughly 7 to 11 cycles with a sample-barcoded 5' primer and J-beta primers. MiXCR was run by TCRdb on the 5' RACE reads, yielding one entry per CDR3 protein. The table shows about 1.1 million distinct CDR3 sequences, with about two fifths occurring only once. Sequencing used blood. The receptors were sampled from a man between 18 and 35 years old in good health.

The chain employs TRBV3-1 and TRBJ1-3; possibly TRBD1 for D (6 bases). Deletions cut 1 base from V and 0 bases from J, with 7 bases between. Per germline, CDR1 LGHDT and CDR2 YNNKEL (reference sequence). The CDR3 extends over 15 amino acids. CDR3 sequence (DNA): TGTGCCAGCAGCCAAGGGACAGACTCTGGAAACACCATATATTTT. Its translation: CASSQGTDSGNTIYF. Variable domain in full (rest from reference TRBV3-1 and TRBJ1-3): DTAVSQTPKYLVTQMGNDKSIKCEQNLGHDTMYWYKQDSKKFLKIMFSYNNKELIINETVPNRFSPKSPDKAHLNLHINSLELGDSAVYFCASSQGTDSGNTIYFGEGSWLTVV.

This chain connects TRBV5-1 to TRBJ2-5, with D perhaps assigned TRBD1 or TRBD2 (5 bases each). Germline V gene data show CDR1 as SGHRS and CDR2 as YFSETQ. Trimming pared 5 bases from V and 4 bases from J, leaving 15 bases between. The CDR3 is made up of 14 amino acids. CDR3: CASSDREGRETQYF. DNA for the CDR3: TGCGCCAGCAGTGATCGAGAGGGGAGAGAGACCCAGTACTTC.

The CDR3 DNA reads as TGTGCCAGCAGAAACCCGGACAGGGTGTGGGGCTACACCTTC. Amino acids: CASRNPDRVWGYTF. The chain joins TRBV7-2 to TRBJ1-2; 8 positions agree with TRBD1. CDR1 is SGHTA and CDR2 is FQGNSA in the germline V gene. The V and J ends lost 6 bases and 8 bases, in that order; junction bases with no gene match: 11. The CDR3 runs 14 residues. The whole variable domain, filled in from reference TRBV7-2 and TRBJ1-2, reads GAGVSQSPSNKVTEKGKDVELRCDPISGHTALYWYRQSLGQGLEFLIYFQGNSAPDKSGLPSDRFSAERTGGSVSTLTIQRTQQEDSAVYLCASRNPDRVWGYTFGSGTRLTVV.

This clonotype showed up many times. The J gene is TRBJ2-5, the V gene TRBV7-2; D is uncertain. Germline V lookup: CDR1 SGHTA, CDR2 FQGNSA. This CDR3 comprises 11 residues. V was cut by 2 bases and J by 5 bases, with 3 bases left in between. As DNA, the CDR3 is TGTGCCAGCAGCTTATTGGAGACCCAGTACTTC. As protein: CASSLLETQYF.

The rearrangement joins TRBV7-9 to TRBJ2-2; D gene ambiguous. V dropped 2 bases and J dropped 0 bases, with 13 bases sitting between them. Germline V gene lookup returns CDR1 SEHNR and CDR2 FQNEAQ (reference sequence). The CDR3 has 17 residues. Written as DNA, the CDR3 is TGTGCCAGCAGCTTAAGGCAGAAGATTGCGAACACCGGGGAGCTGTTTTTT. This sequence encodes CASSLRQKIANTGELFF.

The gene calls are TRBV7-2 and TRBJ2-3; no definite D call. The V gene lost 2 bases and the J gene lost 6 bases, with 12 bases spanning the gap. Per the germline V gene, CDR1 is SGHTA and CDR2 is FQGNSA. The CDR3 has 14 amino acids. CDR3 coding DNA: TGTGCCAGCAGCTTACGACTTCTACGTGATACGCAGTATTTT. Protein: CASSLRLLRDTQYF.

The rearrangement joins TRBV28 to TRBJ2-2, with D unclear. Germline V lookup: CDR1 MDHEN, CDR2 SYDVKM. V dropped 2 bases and J dropped 5 bases, with 18 bases sitting between them. The CDR3 is made up of 17 amino acids. The CDR3 loop reads CASSLDVRRTATGELFF. CDR3 coding DNA: TGTGCCAGCAGTTTAGATGTTAGGCGAACGGCGACCGGGGAGCTGTTTTTT. Combining the CDR3 with reference TRBV28 and TRBJ2-2 gives the whole variable domain DVKVTQSSRYLVKRTGEKVFLECVQDMDHENMFWYRQDPGLGLRLIYFSYDVKMKEKGDIPEGYSVSREKKERFSLILESASTNQTSMYLCASSLDVRRTATGELFFGEGSRLTVL.

The gene calls are TRBV2 and TRBJ1-4; the match to TRBD1 covers 7 bases. This CDR3 comprises 15 residues. In germline, CDR1 is SNHLY, CDR2 FYNNEI. V shed 7 bases, J shed 4 bases, and the junction held 9 bases outside the gene matches. The CDR3 DNA follows: TGTGCCAGCACCCGGACAGGAGTCCTTAATGAAAAACTGTTTTTT. Amino acids: CASTRTGVLNEKLFF.

V usage is TRBV20-1 and J usage is TRBJ2-1; no firm D call. The CDR3 extends over 15 amino acids. The V gene's germline CDR1 is DFQATT and CDR2 SNEGSKA (reference sequence). Trimming removed 5 bases at V and 0 bases at J, with 14 bases between. The DNA for the CDR3 is TGCAGTGCTGATGGTCACAGTCCCTCCTACAATGAGCAGTTCTTC. Translation: CSADGHSPSYNEQFF.

CDR3 sequence: CASTGPGSNQPQHF. The CDR3 DNA reads TGTGCCAGCACGGGGCCCGGGAGCAATCAGCCCCAGCATTTT. The chain joins TRBV12-3 or TRBV12-4 to TRBJ1-5; D possibly corresponds to TRBD1 (5 bases). The length of the CDR3 is 14 residues. V lost 7 bases and J 1 base, leaving 11 bases between the germline ends.

This chain links TRBV20-1 with TRBJ1-4, with D hard to call. Trimming took off 5 bases at V and 0 bases at J, with 10 bases between the two ends. CDR3 length: 14 residues. The V gene's germline CDR1 is DFQATT and CDR2 SNEGSKA (reference sequence). CDR3 nucleotide sequence: TGCAGTGCTCCTAGTACGCCAACTAATGAAAAACTGTTTTTT. Translation gives CSAPSTPTNEKLFF.

The chain combines TRBV4-3 with TRBJ1-1; D may be TRBD1 (6 bases). Trimming took 0 bases from V and 1 from J, leaving 18 bases between them. Germline assignment: CDR1 LGHNA and CDR2 YSLEER. The CDR3 sequence is 18 residues long. The CDR3 spells CASSQDLRGTFGNTEAFF. The CDR3 DNA reads as TGCGCCAGCAGCCAAGACCTACGGGGGACATTCGGGAACACTGAAGCTTTCTTT.

Remarks on this clonotype: This may be a read error, as it is one base from a much larger clone. This chain links TRBV9 with TRBJ2-7; 9 nucleotides line up with TRBD1. The CDR3 length is 13 residues. Germline V gene data show CDR1 as SGDLS and CDR2 as YYNGEE. V trimming: 6 bases; J trimming: 7 bases; junction bases outside the gene matches: 8. The CDR3 loop reads CASKGQGYNEQYF. CDR3 DNA sequence: TGTGCCAGCAAAGGACAGGGGTACAATGAGCAGTACTTC.

V is TRBV25-1 and J is TRBJ1-4; 7 bases are shared with TRBD1. Germline V lookup: CDR1 MGHDK, CDR2 SYGVNS. CDR3 size: 15 residues. The V and J ends lost 3 bases and 0 bases, in that order; junction bases with no gene match: 1. The CDR3 DNA is TGTGCCAGCAGTGAGACAGGGACAACTAATGAAAAACTGTTTTTT. Translated: CASSETGTTNEKLFF.

J is TRBJ2-6 and V is TRBV5-1; no definite D call. The CDR3 contains 14 residues. Deletions cut 8 bases from V and 0 bases from J, with 9 bases between. CDR1 is SGHRS and CDR2 is YFSETQ in the germline V gene. The CDR3 DNA is TGCGCCAGTCGAAGTTCCTCTGGGGCCAACGTCCTGACTTTC. This sequence encodes CASRSSSGANVLTF. The whole variable domain, remainder taken from reference TRBV5-1 and TRBJ2-6, is KAGVTQTPRYLIKTRGQQVTLSCSPISGHRSVSWYQQTPGQGLQFLFEYFSETQRNKGNFPGRFSGRQFSNSRSEMNVSTLELGDSALYLCASRSSSGANVLTFGAGSRLTVL.

The chain carries TRBV2 and TRBJ1-3, with D tentatively TRBD1 (5 bases). There are 17 residues in the CDR3. In germline, CDR1 is SNHLY, CDR2 FYNNEI. V was trimmed by 6 bases and J by 1 base, leaving 19 bases between them. The CDR3 is CASRGYYRGISGNTIYF. CDR3 in DNA: TGTGCCAGCAGGGGGTACTATCGGGGGATTTCTGGAAACACCATATATTTT.

V gene TRBV20-1 combines with J gene TRBJ2-7; D is possibly TRBD1 (6 bases). Germline CDR1 and CDR2: DFQATT and SNEGSKA (reference sequence). This CDR3 is built from 15 residues. V was pared by 2 bases and J by 0 bases, with 14 bases between. The CDR3 DNA follows: TGCAGTGCTAGAAGTGGCAGGGGCAGCTCCTACGAGCAGTACTTC. This codes for CSARSGRGSSYEQYF.

This clonotype was detected only a few times. The rearrangement links TRBV20-1 to TRBJ2-3; TRBD2 matches 8 bases. From germline, CDR1 is DFQATT and CDR2 SNEGSKA (reference sequence). The trim removed 8 bases at V and 3 bases at J, leaving 7 bases unmatched. This CDR3 is built from 13 residues. The CDR3 spells CSTSRGGTDTQYF. CDR3 DNA sequence: TGCAGTACGTCCCGGGGGGGGACAGATACGCAGTATTTT.

This clonotype was seen more than once but under ten times. The rearrangement links TRBV27 to TRBJ2-3, with D maybe TRBD1 (5 bases). V lost 2 bases and J lost 0, with 12 bases in between. CDR3 length: 16 amino acids. Germline V gene lookup returns CDR1 MNHEY and CDR2 SMNVEV (reference sequence). The CDR3 coding sequence is TGTGCCAGCAGTTTAATGGCAGGGTTTAGCACAGATACGCAGTATTTT. Translation: CASSLMAGFSTDTQYF.

The CDR3 loop reads CASSYFPTGANVLTF. The CDR3 bases are TGTGCCAGCAGTTACTTCCCCACTGGGGCCAACGTCCTGACTTTC. This chain links TRBV6-2 or TRBV6-3 with TRBJ2-6, with no clear D. Germline V gene lookup returns CDR1 MNHEY and CDR2 SVGEGT. The CDR3 covers 15 residues. With 1 base removed from V and 2 bases from J, the gap between germline ends came to 6 bases.

The J gene is TRBJ2-3, the V gene TRBV9, with D tentatively TRBD1 (5 bases). The CDR3 loop spans 16 amino acids. Between the trimmed V and J ends, which lost 3 bases and 2 bases, there was a span of 16 bases. In germline, CDR1 is SGDLS, CDR2 YYNGEE. The CDR3 region has the DNA TGTGCCAGCAGCGAGGGGCCGGGCGGACCCACAGATACGCAGTATTTT. It yields the protein CASSEGPGGPTDTQYF.

This clonotype was seen a handful of times. The chain joins TRBV12-3 or TRBV12-4 to TRBJ2-3, with a possible D match to TRBD1 (5 bases). The CDR3 totals 14 residues. Trimming took 0 bases from V and 6 from J, leaving 10 bases between them. Written as DNA, the CDR3 is TGTGCCAGCAGTTTAGCGACCAGGGTCGATACGCAGTATTTT. Protein sequence: CASSLATRVDTQYF.

This clonotype was detected only a few times. The chain recombines TRBV6-6 with TRBJ2-5; no clear D. Germline V gene lookup returns CDR1 MNHNY and CDR2 SVGAGI (reference sequence). V lost 5 bases and J 6 bases, leaving 22 bases between the germline ends. CDR3 size: 16 residues. CDR3 sequence: CASSPIGPLQGKTQYF. CDR3 coding DNA: TGTGCCAGCAGTCCCATTGGCCCTCTACAAGGAAAGACCCAGTACTTC.

This clonotype came up a few times. V is TRBV5-1 and J is TRBJ2-5; TRBD1 agrees at 7 bases. Trimming cost V 2 bases and J 3 bases; bases outside gene matches: 4. Per the germline V gene, CDR1 is SGHRS and CDR2 is YFSETQ. The CDR3 has 14 amino acids. In nucleotides, the CDR3 is TGCGCCAGCAGCTTAGGACAGGTCGAAGAGACCCAGTACTTC. It yields the protein CASSLGQVEETQYF.

This clonotype was seen ten or more times. The J gene is TRBJ2-1, the V gene TRBV27; 9 bases fit TRBD1. The germline gives CDR1 MNHEY, CDR2 SMNVEV (reference sequence). The trim removed 4 bases at V and 6 bases at J, leaving 7 bases unmatched. CDR3 length: 15 residues. CDR3 in DNA: TGTGCCAGCAGTTCGTCGACAGGGGGGATCAATGAGCAGTTCTTC. Translation: CASSSSTGGINEQFF.

The chain joins TRBV7-9 to TRBJ1-6; D uncertain. V lost 4 bases and J lost 8, with 15 bases in between. CDR3 length equals 15 residues. Germline-derived CDR1 and CDR2 are SEHNR and FQNEAQ (reference sequence). The CDR3 DNA reads TGTGCCAGCAGCTCAGGACCGGCCTGGGATTCACCCCTCCACTTT. The encoded protein is CASSSGPAWDSPLHF.

This clonotype was counted only a few times. The V call is TRBV20-1, the J call TRBJ2-2, with 7 positions matching TRBD2. The CDR3 length is 13 residues. CDR1 DFQATT and CDR2 SNEGSKA come from the germline V gene (reference sequence). V gave up 6 bases and J gave up 3 bases; unmatched junction bases: 4. CDR3 nucleotides: TGCAGTGCCGGGGGGATGGACACCGGGGAGCTGTTTTTT. Its protein product is CSAGGMDTGELFF.

The chain combines TRBV7-9 with TRBJ1-4, with D possibly TRBD1 on 6 matching bases. CDR1 and CDR2 from the germline V gene are SEHNR and FQNEAQ (reference sequence). The CDR3 loop spans 15 amino acids. V lost 5 bases and J 6 bases, leaving 16 bases between the germline ends. The CDR3 DNA sequence: TGTGCCAGCAGCCCCCAGACAGGTCCTGATGAAAAACTGTTTTTT. This translates into CASSPQTGPDEKLFF. Full variable domain (missing parts from reference TRBV7-9 and TRBJ1-4): DTGVSQNPRHKITKRGQNVTFRCDPISEHNRLYWYRQTLGQGPEFLTYFQNEAQLEKSRLLSDRFSAERPKGSFSTLEIQRTEQGDSAMYLCASSPQTGPDEKLFFGSGTQLSVL.

This sequence joins TRBV5-1 and TRBJ2-5; the D gene could be TRBD1 or TRBD2 (5 bases each). The V gene's germline CDR1 is SGHRS and CDR2 YFSETQ. Trimming stripped 4 bases from V and 1 base from J, with 11 bases between. This CDR3 region has 14 residues. DNA of the CDR3: TGCGCCAGCAGCCAGGGAGTCTCCCAAGAGACCCAGTACTTC. Amino acids: CASSQGVSQETQYF.

V usage is TRBV3-1 and J usage is TRBJ1-2; 7 bases agree with TRBD1. The CDR3 has 16 residues. The V and J ends lost 3 bases and 0 bases, in that order; junction bases with no gene match: 7. CDR1 is LGHDT, CDR2 YNNKEL, per germline (reference sequence). CDR3: CASSHTEGAPNYGYTF. In nucleotides, the CDR3 is TGTGCCAGCAGCCACACTGAGGGGGCCCCTAACTATGGCTACACCTTC.

The chain couples TRBV6-2 or TRBV6-3 to TRBJ1-1; no clear D gene. This CDR3 has 15 amino acids. With 4 bases removed from V and 0 bases from J, the gap between germline ends came to 12 bases. Germline CDR1 is MNHEY and CDR2 is SVGEGT. CDR3 nucleotides: TGTGCCAGCAGTTCCCTAGTGGGTCTGAACACTGAAGCTTTCTTT. Its translation: CASSSLVGLNTEAFF.

This clonotype was seen only once. Its ends do not fully match the called genes, so a read error is possible. V usage is TRBV20-1 and J usage is TRBJ1-6, with 9 nucleotides matching TRBD1. The CDR3 runs to 17 residues. Germline assignment: CDR1 DFQATT and CDR2 SNEGSKA (reference sequence). The CDR3 is CSARGGRWGQGHSPPHF. The CDR3 bases are TGCAGTGCTAGAGGGGGCAGATGGGGACAGGGACATTCACCCCCCCACTTT.